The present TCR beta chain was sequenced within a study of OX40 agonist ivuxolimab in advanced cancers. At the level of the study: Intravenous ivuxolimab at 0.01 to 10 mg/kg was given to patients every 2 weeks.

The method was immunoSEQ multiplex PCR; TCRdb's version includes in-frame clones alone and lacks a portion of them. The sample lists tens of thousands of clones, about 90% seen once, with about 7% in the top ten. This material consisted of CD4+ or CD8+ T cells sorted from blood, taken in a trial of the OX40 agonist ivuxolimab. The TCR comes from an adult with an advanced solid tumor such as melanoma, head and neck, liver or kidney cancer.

The CDR3 DNA reads as TGCGCCAGCAGCTTGGCGGGGTTGGGGAAGACCTACGAGCAGTACTTC. Protein sequence: CASSLAGLGKTYEQYF. The chain couples TRBV5-1 to TRBJ2-7, with D possibly matching TRBD2 (5 bases). The germline CDR1 and CDR2 sequences are SGHRS and YFSETQ. This CDR3 is 16 amino acids long. The V and J ends lost 0 bases and 2 bases respectively, with 15 bases between them. The full variable domain, its missing parts supplied by reference TRBV5-1 and TRBJ2-7, is KAGVTQTPRYLIKTRGQQVTLSCSPISGHRSVSWYQQTPGQGLQFLFEYFSETQRNKGNFPGRFSGRQFSNSRSEMNVSTLELGDSALYLCASSLAGLGKTYEQYFGPGTRLTVT.